This T cell receptor beta chain was sequenced for a study of naive and memory T cell subsets. General observations from the study: TCR transcript changes with activation or differentiation may affect this RNA method.

Germline V gene data show CDR1 as KGHSH and CDR2 as LQKENI. Germline trimming cut 2 bases from V and 6 bases from J; bases unmatched to any gene: 8. CDR3 length: 16 amino acids. Four PCR rounds used nested alpha and beta constant region primers plus the SP2 primer. Via MiXCR, TCRdb re-called the 5' RACE reads, giving one row per CDR3 protein. Of 30,000 or so distinct CDR3 sequences listed, around 17% are singletons. An oligonucleotide containing a UMI was ligated to the 3' end of TCR cDNA. Whole-blood samples were around 2.5 ml of peripheral blood from healthy adult volunteers. As to this clonotype: Its antigen is unknown.

The chain combines TRBV18 with TRBJ2-1; 9 bases map to TRBD2. The receptor was derived from a female donor in good health. The CDR3: CASSPKAAGGPNEQFF. The CDR3, as DNA: TGTGCCAGCTCACCAAAAGCAGCGGGGGGCCCCAATGAGCAGTTCTTC. The variable domain in full, completed from reference TRBV18 and TRBJ2-1, reads NAGVMQNPRHLVRRRGQEARLRCSPMKGHSHVYWYRQLPEEGLKFMVYLQKENIIDESGMPKERFSAEFPKEGPSILRIQQVVRGDSAAYFCASSPKAAGGPNEQFFGPGTRLTVL.